One sample yielded the 9 T cell receptor beta chains listed below, sequenced in a study of T cell responses to AZD1222 COVID-19 vaccine. Libraries were prepared by immunoSEQ multiplex PCR; TCRdb keeps only in-frame clonotypes and omits some of them. Here the sample spans 150,000 or so clones, under 95% being singletons. Source: peripheral blood, taken on day 0 of AZD1222 vaccination. These receptors all stem from an adult in good health.

The CDR3 here is CASSGGRTGANVLTF. The DNA for the CDR3 is TGTGCCAGCTCAGGGGGCCGGACTGGGGCCAACGTCCTGACTTTC. The chain links TRBV18 to TRBJ2-6, with a tentative D call TRBD1 (6 bases). The germline gives CDR1 KGHSH, CDR2 LQKENI. V lost 5 bases and J lost 2, with 10 bases in between. There are 15 residues in the CDR3.

The chain has TRBV7-2 and TRBJ2-4, with D perhaps TRBD1 or TRBD2 (5 bases each). With 3 bases removed from V and 0 bases from J, the gap between germline ends came to 6 bases. The CDR3 totals 14 residues. From germline, CDR1 is SGHTA and CDR2 FQGNSA. The CDR3 DNA reads TGTGCCAGCAGCTTGGGACCAGCCAAAAACATTCAGTACTTC. It yields the protein CASSLGPAKNIQYF.

This clone has only a few counts. This rearrangement joins TRBV6-1 to TRBJ1-1; D unclear. Looked up from germline, CDR1 is MNHNS and CDR2 is SASEGT. The CDR3 sequence is 13 residues long. V lost 3 bases and J 7 bases, leaving 12 bases between the germline ends. CDR3 coding DNA: TGTGCCAGCAGTGAGGCAGGAGGCCTTGAAGCTTTCTTT. The encoded protein is CASSEAGGLEAFF.

This clone was seen only once. The chain employs TRBV6-5 and TRBJ2-1; tentative D call: TRBD2 (6 bases). Looked up from germline, CDR1 is MNHEY and CDR2 is SVGAGI. The V end was cut by 7 bases, the J end by 10 bases, with 17 bases between. The CDR3 consists of 13 residues. CDR3 amino acids: CASTPREKYEQFF. CDR3 DNA sequence: TGTGCCAGCACCCCACGGGAGAAGTACGAGCAGTTCTTC.

The gene calls are TRBV29-1 and TRBJ2-3, with no clear D. Trimming took 7 bases from V and 0 from J, leaving 8 bases between them. The CDR3 totals 12 residues. Germline loops: CDR1 SQVTM, CDR2 ANQGSEA. CDR3 in DNA: TGCAGCGCAACGGTTAGCACAGATACGCAGTATTTT. Its translation: CSATVSTDTQYF.

The CDR3 spells CASSWDSYPNNEQFF. CDR3 bases: TGTGCCAGCTCATGGGACTCCTATCCTAACAATGAGCAGTTCTTC. The chain uses TRBV18 and TRBJ2-1; D perhaps matches TRBD2 (6 bases). The germline V and J ends were trimmed by 5 bases and 5 bases, with 16 bases remaining between them. The CDR3 contains 15 residues. Germline V CDR1 and CDR2: KGHSH, LQKENI.

In this sample, this clone turned up a few times. The rearrangement joins TRBV11-1 to TRBJ1-5; D is unresolved. V dropped 1 base and J dropped 7 bases, with 8 bases sitting between them. The CDR3 sequence is 13 residues long. CDR1 is SGHAT, CDR2 FQDESV, per germline (reference sequence). The CDR3 DNA follows: TGTGCCAGCAGCTTAGGGAAATTGCAGCCCCAGCATTTT. Translation gives CASSLGKLQPQHF.

The rearrangement uses TRBV7-2 and TRBJ2-1; D might be TRBD2 (6 bases). The CDR3 has 14 residues. V lost 1 base, J lost 7 bases, and 11 bases lay in between. Germline V gene sequence: CDR1 SGHTA, CDR2 FQGNSA. CDR3 sequence (DNA): TGTGCCAGCAGCTTAGTCTCGGGAGCAAATGAGCAGTTCTTC. Translated: CASSLVSGANEQFF.

This clone was seen a few times. The J gene is TRBJ1-4, the V gene TRBV24-1, with a weak D call TRBD1 (5 bases). CDR1 KGHDR and CDR2 SFDVKD come from the germline V gene. The CDR3 consists of 14 residues. V lost 5 bases and J lost 8, with 14 bases in between. The CDR3 sequence: CATSAGAIGEKLFF. DNA for the CDR3: TGTGCCACCAGTGCCGGGGCAATCGGAGAAAAACTGTTTTTT.